This T cell receptor beta chain was found in a study of response to subunit inactivated influenza vaccine. This clonotype has more than one count but fewer than ten. Its target is not known. TCRdb reprocessed the RT-PCR reads with MiXCR, giving one entry per CDR3 protein. The sample includes 630,000 or so distinct CDR3 sequences, approximately 14% of them seen just once. Study-wide results and limits: Few new T cells, the authors suggested, are recruited by each seasonal influenza vaccination.

This CDR3 is built from 16 residues. Germline-derived CDR1 and CDR2 are MDHEN and SYDVKM. V was pared by 8 bases and J by 0 bases, with 18 bases between. This TCR was recovered from a man between 50 and 59 years old who received an inactivated influenza vaccine. The chain uses TRBV28 and TRBJ2-3; TRBD2 might be the D (6 bases). The source was PBMCs from blood, collected 11 to 12 days after vaccination. The CDR3 DNA follows: TGTGCCAGCCGAACGGGACGGGAGATTAGCACAGATACGCAGTATTTT. Protein product: CASRTGREISTDTQYF.